This T cell receptor beta chain comes out of a study of cytomegalovirus exposure and HLA in healthy donors. Turning to the study itself: Falling in the Caucasian-associated ancestry cluster were roughly 86% of under 450 genotyped donors. Study observations and caveats: Later work associated 16,951 TCR beta sequences with HLA alleles at 0.05 false discovery rate. Most of the TCR beta V segments (in an earlier analysis) were productive either about 87% or about 30% of the time.

A multiplex PCR was run with 60 Vbeta primers and 13 Jbeta primers. Libraries were prepared by immunoSEQ multiplex PCR; TCRdb keeps only in-frame clonotypes and omits some of them. The sample has fewer than 150,000 clones, around 80% seen once. Germline V gene sequence: CDR1 LNHDA, CDR2 SQIVND (reference sequence). V lost 8 bases and J 2 bases, leaving 18 bases between the germline ends. The CDR3 has 15 residues. This clone was seen only a few times. Its antigen remains unknown. The specimen was PBMCs. The chain joins TRBV19 to TRBJ1-1; D remains unclear. This TCR derives from a woman aged 40 to 49 in good health and CMV-seropositive. CDR3 sequence (DNA): TGTGCCAGTCCTCAAGGCGGCCAGCGCAACACTGAAGCTTTCTTT. This encodes CASPQGGQRNTEAFF.